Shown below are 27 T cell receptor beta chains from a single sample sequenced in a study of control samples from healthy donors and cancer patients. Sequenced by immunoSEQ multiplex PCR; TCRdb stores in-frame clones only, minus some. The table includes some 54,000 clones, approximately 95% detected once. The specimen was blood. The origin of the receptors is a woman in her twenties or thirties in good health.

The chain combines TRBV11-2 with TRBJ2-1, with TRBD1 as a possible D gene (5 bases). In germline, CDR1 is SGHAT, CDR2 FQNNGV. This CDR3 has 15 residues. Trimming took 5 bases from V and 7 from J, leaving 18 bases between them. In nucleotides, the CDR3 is TGTGCCAGCAGCCCCGGCCTGATAGGGGTGAATGAGCAGTTCTTC. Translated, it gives CASSPGLIGVNEQFF.

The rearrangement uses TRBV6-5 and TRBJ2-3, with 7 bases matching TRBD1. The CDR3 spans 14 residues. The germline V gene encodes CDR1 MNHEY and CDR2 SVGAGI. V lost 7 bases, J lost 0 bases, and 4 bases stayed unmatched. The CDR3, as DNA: TGTGCCAGCAAAACAGGGGCTAGCACAGATACGCAGTATTTT. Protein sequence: CASKTGASTDTQYF.

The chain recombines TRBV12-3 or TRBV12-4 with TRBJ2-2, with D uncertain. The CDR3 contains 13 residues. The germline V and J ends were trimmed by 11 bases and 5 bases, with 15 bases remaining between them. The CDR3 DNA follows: TGTGCCGGATCGGAAACGGCGACCGGGGAGCTGTTTTTT. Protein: CAGSETATGELFF.

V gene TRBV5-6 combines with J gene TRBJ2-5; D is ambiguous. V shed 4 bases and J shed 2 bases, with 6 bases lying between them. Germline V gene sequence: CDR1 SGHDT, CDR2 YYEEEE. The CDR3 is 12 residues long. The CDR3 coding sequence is TGTGCCAGCAGCGAAGTACAAGAGACCCAGTACTTC. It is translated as CASSEVQETQYF.

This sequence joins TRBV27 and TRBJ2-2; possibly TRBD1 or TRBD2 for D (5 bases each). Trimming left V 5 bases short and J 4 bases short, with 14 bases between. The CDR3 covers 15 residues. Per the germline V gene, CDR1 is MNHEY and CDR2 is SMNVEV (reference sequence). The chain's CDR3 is CASSLLAGTTGELFF. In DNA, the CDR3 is TGTGCCAGCAGTCTCCTGGCAGGGACCACCGGGGAGCTGTTTTTT.

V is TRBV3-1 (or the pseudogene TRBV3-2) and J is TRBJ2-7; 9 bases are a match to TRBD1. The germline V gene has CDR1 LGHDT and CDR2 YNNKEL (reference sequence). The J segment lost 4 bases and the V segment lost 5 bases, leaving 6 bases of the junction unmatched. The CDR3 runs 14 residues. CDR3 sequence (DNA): TGTGCCAGCAGCTCCCCGGGACAGGGTTACGAGCAGTACTTC. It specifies CASSSPGQGYEQYF.

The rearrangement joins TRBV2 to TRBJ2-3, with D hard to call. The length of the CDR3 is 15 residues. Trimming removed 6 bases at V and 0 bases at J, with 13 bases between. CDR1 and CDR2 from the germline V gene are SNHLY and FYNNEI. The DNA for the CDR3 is TGTGCCAGCAGGAGACTGGACGCTAGCACAGATACGCAGTATTTT. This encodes CASRRLDASTDTQYF.

CDR3 in amino acids: CASSEDSSGANVLTF. Here the CDR3 DNA reads TGTGCCAGCAGTGAAGACAGCTCTGGGGCCAACGTCCTGACTTTC. The rearrangement uses TRBV6-1 and TRBJ2-6; the D is unclear. CDR3 length equals 15 residues. Germline V gene lookup returns CDR1 MNHNS and CDR2 SASEGT. Trimming took 1 base from V and 0 from J, leaving 4 bases between them.

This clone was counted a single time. The CDR3, as DNA: TGTGCCACCATCCCGGGGTGGGGTCTCAGCTCCTACGAGCAGTACTTC. Amino acids: CATIPGWGLSSYEQYF. The chain recombines TRBV14 with TRBJ2-7; tentative D call: TRBD2 (5 bases). The CDR3 is 16 residues long. Trimming cost V 10 bases and J 0 bases, with 22 bases left between them. Germline V gene lookup returns CDR1 SGHDN and CDR2 FVKESK. Drawing the rest from reference TRBV14 and TRBJ2-7, the complete variable domain is EAGVTQFPSHSVIEKGQTVTLRCDPISGHDNLYWYRRVMGKEIKFLLHFVKESKQDESGMPNNRFLAERTGGTYSTLKVQPAELEDSGVYFCATIPGWGLSSYEQYFGPGTRLTVT.

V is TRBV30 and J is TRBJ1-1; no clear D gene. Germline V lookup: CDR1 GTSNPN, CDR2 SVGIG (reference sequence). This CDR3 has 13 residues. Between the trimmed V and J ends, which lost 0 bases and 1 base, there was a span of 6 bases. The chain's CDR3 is CAWSVGRNTEAFF. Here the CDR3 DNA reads TGTGCCTGGAGTGTGGGTCGGAACACTGAAGCTTTCTTT.

This CDR3 reads CAWSVGASGYEQYF. DNA for the CDR3: TGTGCCTGGAGTGTAGGGGCCTCCGGGTACGAGCAGTACTTC. The rearrangement uses TRBV30 and TRBJ2-7, with D possibly being TRBD1 (5 bases). The length of the CDR3 is 14 residues. With 0 bases removed from V and 4 bases from J, the gap between germline ends came to 13 bases. Per the germline V gene, CDR1 is GTSNPN and CDR2 is SVGIG (reference sequence). The entire variable domain, with the rest obtained from reference TRBV30 and TRBJ2-7, is as follows: SQTIHQWPATLVQPVGSPLSLECTVEGTSNPNLYWYRQAAGRGLQLLFYSVGIGQISSEVPQNLSASRPQDRQFILSSKKLLLSDSGFYLCAWSVGASGYEQYFGPGTRLTVT.

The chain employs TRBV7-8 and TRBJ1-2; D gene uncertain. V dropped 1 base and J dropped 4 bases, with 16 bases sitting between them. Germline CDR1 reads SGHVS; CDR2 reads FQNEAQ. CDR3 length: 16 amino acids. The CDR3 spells CASSLVQPHLGYGYTF. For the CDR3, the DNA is TGTGCCAGCAGCTTAGTACAGCCACATTTGGGCTATGGCTACACCTTC.

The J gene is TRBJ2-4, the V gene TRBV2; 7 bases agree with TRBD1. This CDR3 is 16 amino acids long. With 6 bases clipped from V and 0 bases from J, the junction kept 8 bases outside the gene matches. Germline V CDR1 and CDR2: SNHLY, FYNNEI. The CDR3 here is CASSDTGAGAKNIQYF. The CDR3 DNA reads TGTGCCAGCAGCGATACAGGGGCGGGAGCCAAAAACATTCAGTACTTC.

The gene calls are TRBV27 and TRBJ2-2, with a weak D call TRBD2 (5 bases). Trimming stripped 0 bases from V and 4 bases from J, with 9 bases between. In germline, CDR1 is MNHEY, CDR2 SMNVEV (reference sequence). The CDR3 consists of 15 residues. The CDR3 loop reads CASSLSAAGTGELFF. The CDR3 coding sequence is TGTGCCAGCAGTTTATCGGCGGCGGGCACCGGGGAGCTGTTTTTT.

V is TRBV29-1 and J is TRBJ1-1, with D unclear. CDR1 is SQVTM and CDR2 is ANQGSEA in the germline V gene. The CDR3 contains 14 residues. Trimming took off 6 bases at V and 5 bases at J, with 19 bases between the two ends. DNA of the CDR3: TGCAGCGTCCTAGATCCCGCACCGGGAACTGAAGCTTTCTTT. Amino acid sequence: CSVLDPAPGTEAFF.

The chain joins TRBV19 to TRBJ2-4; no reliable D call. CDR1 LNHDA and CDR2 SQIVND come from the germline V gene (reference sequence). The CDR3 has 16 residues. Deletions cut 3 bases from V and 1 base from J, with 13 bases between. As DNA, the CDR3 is TGTGCCAGTAGTATCCGACTGGGTAGGGCCAAAAACATTCAGTACTTC. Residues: CASSIRLGRAKNIQYF.

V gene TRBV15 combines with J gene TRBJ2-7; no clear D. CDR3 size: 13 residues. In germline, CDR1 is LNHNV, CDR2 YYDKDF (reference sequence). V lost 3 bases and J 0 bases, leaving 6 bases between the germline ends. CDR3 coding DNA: TGTGCCACCAGCAGGGGATCCTCCTACGAGCAGTACTTC. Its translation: CATSRGSSYEQYF.

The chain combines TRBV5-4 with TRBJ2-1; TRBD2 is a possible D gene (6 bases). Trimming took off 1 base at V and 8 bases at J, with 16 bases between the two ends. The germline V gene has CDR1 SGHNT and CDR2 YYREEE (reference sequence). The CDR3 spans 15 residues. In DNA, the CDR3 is TGTGCCAGCAGCTTGCCACGGGACCGCGGGGATGAGCAGTTCTTC. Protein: CASSLPRDRGDEQFF.

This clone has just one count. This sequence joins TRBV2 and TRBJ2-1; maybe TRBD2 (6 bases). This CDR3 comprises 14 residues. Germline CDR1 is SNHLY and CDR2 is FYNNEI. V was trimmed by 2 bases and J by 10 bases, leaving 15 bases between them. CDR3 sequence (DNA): TGTGCCAGCAGTGAACGGGACTTAGCGCTCGAGCAGTTCTTC. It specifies CASSERDLALEQFF.

In DNA, the CDR3 is TGTGCCAGCAGTTTTTCGGCCGGGACAGGGTTTCAGCCCCAGCATTTT. Translation gives CASSFSAGTGFQPQHF. This sequence joins TRBV28 and TRBJ1-5, with 9 nucleotides matching TRBD1. Germline loops: CDR1 MDHEN, CDR2 SYDVKM. V lost 3 bases and J lost 6; bases outside the gene matches: 9. The CDR3 is 16 residues long.

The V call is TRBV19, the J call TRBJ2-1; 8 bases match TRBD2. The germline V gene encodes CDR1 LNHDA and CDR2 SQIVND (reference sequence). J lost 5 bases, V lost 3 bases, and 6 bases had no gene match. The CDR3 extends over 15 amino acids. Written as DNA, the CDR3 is TGTGCCAGTAGTATCTTAACTAGCGGAAACAATGAGCAGTTCTTC. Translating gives CASSILTSGNNEQFF.

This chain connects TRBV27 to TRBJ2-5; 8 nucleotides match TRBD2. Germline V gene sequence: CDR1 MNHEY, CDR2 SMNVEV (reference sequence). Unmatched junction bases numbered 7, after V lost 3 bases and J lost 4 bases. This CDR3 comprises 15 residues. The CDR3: CASSLSRGRLETQYF. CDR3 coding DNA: TGTGCCAGCAGTTTGAGTCGCGGGAGGCTAGAGACCCAGTACTTC.

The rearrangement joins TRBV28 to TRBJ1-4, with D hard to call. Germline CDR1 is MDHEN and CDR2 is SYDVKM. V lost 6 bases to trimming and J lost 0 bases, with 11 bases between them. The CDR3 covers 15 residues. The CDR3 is CASRPNSPTNEKLFF. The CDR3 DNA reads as TGTGCCAGCAGGCCTAACAGCCCAACTAATGAAAAACTGTTTTTT.

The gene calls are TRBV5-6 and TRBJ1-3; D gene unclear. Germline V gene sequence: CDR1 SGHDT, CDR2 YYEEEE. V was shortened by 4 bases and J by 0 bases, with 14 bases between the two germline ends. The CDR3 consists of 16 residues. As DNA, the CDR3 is TGTGCCAGCAGCCATTCCACTGGGAGCTCTGGAAACACCATATATTTT. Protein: CASSHSTGSSGNTIYF.

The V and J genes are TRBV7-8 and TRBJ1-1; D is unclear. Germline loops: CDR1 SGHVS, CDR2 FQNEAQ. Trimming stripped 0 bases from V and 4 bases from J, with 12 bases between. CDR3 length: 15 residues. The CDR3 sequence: CASSLAGPIATEAFF. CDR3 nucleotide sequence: TGTGCCAGCAGCTTAGCAGGTCCGATCGCCACTGAAGCTTTCTTT. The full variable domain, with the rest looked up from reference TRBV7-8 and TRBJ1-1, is GAGVSQSPRYKVAKRGQDVALRCDPISGHVSLFWYQQALGQGPEFLTYFQNEAQLDKSGLPSDRFFAERPEGSVSTLKIQRTQQEDSAVYLCASSLAGPIATEAFFGQGTRLTVV.

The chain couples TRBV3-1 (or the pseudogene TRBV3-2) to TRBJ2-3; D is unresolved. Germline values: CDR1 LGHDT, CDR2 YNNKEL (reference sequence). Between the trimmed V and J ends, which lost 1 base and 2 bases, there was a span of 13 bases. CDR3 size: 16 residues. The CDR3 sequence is CASSQGSAVSTDTQYF. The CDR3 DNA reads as TGTGCCAGCAGCCAAGGGAGTGCGGTTTCCACAGATACGCAGTATTTT.

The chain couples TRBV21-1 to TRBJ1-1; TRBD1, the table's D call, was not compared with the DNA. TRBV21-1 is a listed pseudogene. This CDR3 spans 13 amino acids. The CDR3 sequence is CASSKRDTEEAFF. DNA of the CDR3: TGTGCCAGCTCGAAACGTGACACTGAGGAAGCTTTCTTT.